Below, one T cell receptor (beta chain) is given with its context. As yet, its antigen is unknown. TCRdb's table, derived via immunoSEQ multiplex PCR, lists solely in-frame clones and lacks some. The sample has 44,000 or so clones; about 95% are singletons. The data derive from a study of T cell therapy after organ transplantation. The CDR3 is made up of 15 amino acids. Trimming removed 1 base from V and 1 base from J; junction bases left unmatched: 4. Germline V gene data show CDR1 as SGHDT and CDR2 as YYEEEE. This chain links TRBV5-6 with TRBJ2-7, with 8 bases fitting TRBD2. The source was CD8+ T cells from blood, collected before autologous CMV-specific T cell therapy. This sequence was found in a human patient who had received a solid organ transplant and had CMV disease. DNA for the CDR3: TGTGCCAGCAGCTTGATGCTAGCGGGTTCCTACGAGCAGTACTTC. Protein: CASSLMLAGSYEQYF.